This TCR beta chain was sequenced in a study of molecular identifiers for immune sequencing clone quantification. There are a few counts of this clonotype. The antigen is undetermined. CDR1 DFQATT and CDR2 SNEGSKA come from the germline V gene (reference sequence). The CDR3 runs 15 residues. The V gene end was trimmed by 0 bases and the J gene end by 3 bases; junction bases not matched to a gene: 4. Naive CD8 T cells were FACS-sorted by CD8+CD4-CCR7+CD45RA+ markers. Bulk TCR libraries were made with methods that had been previously described and with listed TCR primers. TCRdb re-called the PCR reads through MiXCR, storing one row per CDR3 protein. The sample includes over 300,000 distinct CDR3 sequences, under 25% of them seen just once. Study-wide findings and caveats: Clones above 20 RNA copies contained over 99% of effector molecules but under 1% of naive ones. Spiked TCR RNA from one Jurkat cell reportedly showed up when mixed among one million naive cells.

The genes are TRBV20-1 and TRBJ2-3; TRBD2 aligns across 9 bases. Sample: naive CD8+ T cells from blood, with Jurkat cell RNA spiked in. The subset was: FACS-sorted CD8+CD4-CCR7+CD45RA+ naive T cells. The receptor was derived from a human donor in good health. Some libraries in this study had Jurkat cell RNA spiked in. The DNA of the CDR3 is TGCAGTGCTAGAGATACAAGCGGGAGGACAGATACGCAGTATTTT. Amino acid sequence: CSARDTSGRTDTQYF.